The clone carrying this TCR beta chain was detected only once. Repertoires were generated with immunoSEQ multiplex PCR, while TCRdb's copy carries only in-frame clones and drops some. This table holds 150,000 to 200,000 clones, 75% to 95% found once. This record belongs to a study of control samples from healthy donors and cancer patients. The germline gives CDR1 SGHNT, CDR2 YYREEE (reference sequence). Trimming at V came to 4 bases and at J to 4 bases, leaving 7 bases not matched to a gene. The length of the CDR3 is 15 residues. V gene TRBV5-4 combines with J gene TRBJ2-5; 10 bases match TRBD2. The clonotype originates from a woman aged 25 to 39 in good health. The sequencing sample was made of blood. Here the CDR3 DNA reads TGTGCCAGCAGCCCTAGCGGGAGTACTCGAGAGACCCAGTACTTC. This encodes CASSPSGSTRETQYF.